This T cell receptor beta chain was identified in a study of cytomegalovirus exposure and HLA in healthy donors. Both 60 Vbeta primers and 13 Jbeta primers went into the PCR. Sequencing was performed with immunoSEQ multiplex PCR; in TCRdb, only in-frame clones are kept and a portion is missing. Counted here are 140,000 to 150,000 clones, 70% occurring once; the ten biggest clones make up 2.1%. Germline CDR1 reads ENHRY; CDR2 reads SYGVKD. This CDR3 has 12 amino acids. The V and J ends lost 0 bases and 12 bases, in that order; junction bases with no gene match: 4. Sequencing input: PBMCs. This chain links TRBV10-3 with TRBJ2-7, with 8 bases that match TRBD2. The sequence was obtained from an older woman in good health and CMV-seropositive. The CDR3 is CAISESVSGGYF. DNA for the CDR3: TGTGCCATCAGTGAGTCGGTGAGCGGGGGGTACTTC.